A selection of T cell receptor beta chains follows, all from one sample in a study of blood T cell repertoires in COVID-19. This table comes from immunoSEQ multiplex PCR, and its TCRdb copy is limited to in-frame clones, with some not included. This sample has roughly 220,000 clones; 84% occur once, and the top ten carry roughly 21%. Sequencing was done on a sample of peripheral blood. The source is a man younger than 40 with active or convalescent COVID-19. Each CDR3 is given with its conserved first and last residue. Each record gives: CDR3 DNA, CDR3 protein, J gene, clone size, D gene, V gene. D genes are given only for firm matches. A clone size is listed for some rows: how often the clone was seen (once, few, many), or a class if it is expanded.

CDR3 DNA: TGTGCCAGCAGTCCCGCCCTTCCGGGACAGGGTATCACCTACGAGCAGTACTTC; CDR3 protein: CASSPALPGQGITYEQYF; J gene: TRBJ2-7; clone size: -; D gene: TRBD1; V gene: TRBV27
CDR3 DNA: TGTGCCAGCAGCTTAATGGGGGCAGAAGAGCAGTACTTC; CDR3 protein: CASSLMGAEEQYF; J gene: TRBJ2-7; clone size: -; D gene: -; V gene: TRBV7-3
CDR3 DNA: TGTGCCAGCAGCTTACTGACAGACAATGAGCAGTTCTTC; CDR3 protein: CASSLLTDNEQFF; J gene: TRBJ2-1; clone size: -; D gene: -; V gene: TRBV7-9
CDR3 DNA: TGTGCCAGCAGTTACACAGGACAGGATTCACCCCTCCACTTT; CDR3 protein: CASSYTGQDSPLHF; J gene: TRBJ1-6; clone size: once; D gene: TRBD1; V gene: TRBV6-6
CDR3 DNA: TGCAGCGTTGGACAGTACCAAGAGACCCAGTACTTC; CDR3 protein: CSVGQYQETQYF; J gene: TRBJ2-5; clone size: -; D gene: -; V gene: TRBV29-1
CDR3 DNA: TGTGCCAGTAGTATAAGCCGGGTATTCGATGGCTACACCTTC; CDR3 protein: CASSISRVFDGYTF; J gene: TRBJ1-2; clone size: -; D gene: -; V gene: TRBV19
CDR3 DNA: TGTGCCAGCAGCATCGGGACAAGCTATGGCTACACCTTC; CDR3 protein: CASSIGTSYGYTF; J gene: TRBJ1-2; clone size: -; D gene: -; V gene: TRBV7-9
CDR3 DNA: TGTGCCAGCAGTTCTTTAGGACAGGGGGGACCGGGGGGAAACACCATATATTTT; CDR3 protein: CASSSLGQGGPGGNTIYF; J gene: TRBJ1-3; clone size: -; D gene: TRBD1; V gene: TRBV27
CDR3 DNA: TGTGCCTGGAGAAGGAGGGGGAACACTGAAGCTTTCTTT; CDR3 protein: CAWRRRGNTEAFF; J gene: TRBJ1-1; clone size: -; D gene: -; V gene: TRBV30
CDR3 DNA: TGTGCCAGCAGCCCCTTAAGAGTAGATACGCAGTATTTT; CDR3 protein: CASSPLRVDTQYF; J gene: TRBJ2-3; clone size: once; D gene: -; V gene: TRBV9
CDR3 DNA: TGTGCCAGCAACCAGGGCACAAACACTGAAGCTTTCTTT; CDR3 protein: CASNQGTNTEAFF; J gene: TRBJ1-1; clone size: -; D gene: -; V gene: TRBV12-3/TRBV12-4
CDR3 DNA: TGTGCCAGTAGTCTAGGGGGACAGGAGAGATACGAGCAGTACTTC; CDR3 protein: CASSLGGQERYEQYF; J gene: TRBJ2-7; clone size: -; D gene: TRBD1; V gene: TRBV19
CDR3 DNA: TGTGCCAGCAGCTGGAGCATGGGACTAGCGGCCAATGAGCAGTTCTTC; CDR3 protein: CASSWSMGLAANEQFF; J gene: TRBJ2-1; clone size: -; D gene: TRBD2; V gene: TRBV7-8
CDR3 DNA: TGTGCCAGCGGACAGGGCGCTCGTGAGCAGTTCTTC; CDR3 protein: CASGQGAREQFF; J gene: TRBJ2-1; clone size: -; D gene: TRBD1; V gene: TRBV6-5
CDR3 DNA: TGTGCCTGGAGCGGGGACACCCGGGGCTCTGGCTACACCTTC; CDR3 protein: CAWSGDTRGSGYTF; J gene: TRBJ1-2; clone size: -; D gene: -; V gene: TRBV30
CDR3 DNA: TGTGCCTGGAGTTTCCGACAGGCTGGAAACACCATATATTTT; CDR3 protein: CAWSFRQAGNTIYF; J gene: TRBJ1-3; clone size: few; D gene: -; V gene: TRBV30
CDR3 DNA: TGCGCCAGCAGCCCCGGACAGGGCTCTTTTGGCTACACCTTC; CDR3 protein: CASSPGQGSFGYTF; J gene: TRBJ1-2; clone size: -; D gene: TRBD1; V gene: TRBV5-1
CDR3 DNA: TGTGCCAGCTCACCGATCGCCGGGACAGGGGCCTACGAGCAGTACTTC; CDR3 protein: CASSPIAGTGAYEQYF; J gene: TRBJ2-7; clone size: -; D gene: TRBD1; V gene: TRBV18
CDR3 DNA: TGCAGTGCCAGTTCCCAGGGGCGCCTATCCAAGGGCACTGAAGCTTTCTTT; CDR3 protein: CSASSQGRLSKGTEAFF; J gene: TRBJ1-1; clone size: -; D gene: -; V gene: TRBV20-1
CDR3 DNA: TGCGCCAGCAGCCGGGACTCGAGCTCTGGAAACACCATATATTTT; CDR3 protein: CASSRDSSSGNTIYF; J gene: TRBJ1-3; clone size: few; D gene: -; V gene: TRBV5-1
CDR3 DNA: TGTGCCAGCAGCTTAGCTGGGTTCCGGAGGGCCCCCGGGGAGCTGTTTTTT; CDR3 protein: CASSLAGFRRAPGELFF; J gene: TRBJ2-2; clone size: -; D gene: -; V gene: TRBV7-6
CDR3 DNA: TGTGCCAGCAGGACAGGCGGGGGGTTCTATGGCTACACCTTC; CDR3 protein: CASRTGGGFYGYTF; J gene: TRBJ1-2; clone size: -; D gene: -; V gene: TRBV7-2
CDR3 DNA: TGTGCCAGCAGCCAACGGCTAGCGGGTAGCACAGATACGCAGTATTTT; CDR3 protein: CASSQRLAGSTDTQYF; J gene: TRBJ2-3; clone size: -; D gene: TRBD2; V gene: TRBV3-1/TRBV3-2
CDR3 DNA: TGTGCCAGAAGCTTACGGGGGATGGAGACCCAGTACTTC; CDR3 protein: CARSLRGMETQYF; J gene: TRBJ2-5; clone size: -; D gene: -; V gene: TRBV7-5
CDR3 DNA: TGTGCCAGCAGCTCGAAAGAGCGGGTACCCTACGAGCAGTACTTC; CDR3 protein: CASSSKERVPYEQYF; J gene: TRBJ2-7; clone size: few; D gene: -; V gene: TRBV5-4
CDR3 DNA: TGTGCCAGCAGCTTTTCCGGGAGGGGTAACACCGGGGAGCTGTTTTTT; CDR3 protein: CASSFSGRGNTGELFF; J gene: TRBJ2-2; clone size: -; D gene: TRBD2; V gene: TRBV7-3
CDR3 DNA: TGTGCCAGCAGTCCCCTCCCGATCAGGGGGCGCCGCACAGATACGCAGTATTTT; CDR3 protein: CASSPLPIRGRRTDTQYF; J gene: TRBJ2-3; clone size: -; D gene: TRBD1; V gene: TRBV27
CDR3 DNA: TGTGCCAGCAGCCAAGATCTGGGGCCCGATGAGCAGTTCTTC; CDR3 protein: CASSQDLGPDEQFF; J gene: TRBJ2-1; clone size: -; D gene: -; V gene: TRBV3-1/TRBV3-2
CDR3 DNA: TGTGCCAGCAGCCCACGACAGGATACCTCCTGGGGCTACACCTTC; CDR3 protein: CASSPRQDTSWGYTF; J gene: TRBJ1-2; clone size: once; D gene: -; V gene: TRBV7-9